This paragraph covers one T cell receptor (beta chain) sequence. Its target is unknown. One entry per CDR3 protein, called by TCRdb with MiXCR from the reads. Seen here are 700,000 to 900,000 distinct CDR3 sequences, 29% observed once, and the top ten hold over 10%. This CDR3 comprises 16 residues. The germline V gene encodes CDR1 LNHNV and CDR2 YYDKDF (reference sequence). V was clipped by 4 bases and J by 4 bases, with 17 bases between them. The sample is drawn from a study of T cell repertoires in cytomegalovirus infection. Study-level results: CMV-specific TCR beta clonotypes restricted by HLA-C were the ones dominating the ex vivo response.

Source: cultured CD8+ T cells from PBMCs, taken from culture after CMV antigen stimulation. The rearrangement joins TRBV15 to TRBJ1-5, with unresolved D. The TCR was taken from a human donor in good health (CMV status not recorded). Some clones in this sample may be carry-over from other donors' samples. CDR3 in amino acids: CATSTPPGLRNQPQHF. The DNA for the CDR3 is TGTGCCACCAGCACGCCCCCAGGTTTGAGAAATCAGCCCCAGCATTTT.